This TCR beta chain was retrieved from a study of cytomegalovirus exposure and HLA in healthy donors. The trim removed 4 bases at V and 5 bases at J, leaving 11 bases unmatched. Germline-derived CDR1 and CDR2 are SNHLY and FYNNEI. The length of the CDR3 is 16 residues. A multiplex PCR was run with 60 Vbeta primers and 13 Jbeta primers. Clones were read by immunoSEQ multiplex PCR, and TCRdb kept only the in-frame ones, dropping some. The sample records roughly 160,000 clones, roughly 80% being singletons. This receptor was identified in a man younger than 45 in good health and CMV-seronegative. Material for sequencing was PBMCs. V gene TRBV2 combines with J gene TRBJ2-3, with 8 positions matching TRBD2. The CDR3 DNA sequence: TGTGCCAGCAGTGGGGAGCGGGAGACGGTGGGAGATACGCAGTATTTT. The encoded protein is CASSGERETVGDTQYF.